The subject of this entry is one T cell receptor (beta chain). The data belong to a study of blood T cell repertoires in COVID-19. Study overall: T cells, B-cell-depleted T cells, or PBMCs provided the cDNA or gDNA that served as material.

Participants' own reports of clinical history determined their cohort assignment. From germline, CDR1 is SQVTM and CDR2 ANQGSEA. V gave up 5 bases and J gave up 4 bases, with 14 bases separating them. The CDR3 is 13 residues long. TCRdb keeps only in-frame clones here, not all; method: immunoSEQ multiplex PCR. The table lists under 200,000 clones, approximately 82% of them singletons. This receptor was taken from a woman aged 60 to 75 with acute COVID-19. V usage is TRBV29-1 and J usage is TRBJ1-2; D is possibly TRBD1 (5 bases). Sample: PBMCs or T cells enriched from blood (not recorded which). The CDR3 DNA sequence: TGCAGCGTTAGGAAGGGACTCTTCTATGGCTACACCTTC. This translates into CSVRKGLFYGYTF.